The rows below give T cell receptor beta chains drawn from one sample of a study of multiple sclerosis patients with progressive multifocal leukoencephalopathy. Clones were read by immunoSEQ multiplex PCR, and TCRdb kept only the in-frame ones, dropping some. The data contain 25,000 to 35,000 clones, approximately 90% of them singletons. Sequenced sample: PBMCs. Source of these receptors: a human donor with multiple sclerosis. Each CDR3 is given without its conserved first and last residue.

j_call v_call cdr3_aa
TRBJ1-3 TRBV7-2 ASSLAPLSGGNTIY
TRBJ2-1 TRBV19 ASTQPGLAGGNEQF
TRBJ2-7 TRBV11-2 ASSLRTGDTYEQY
TRBJ2-1 TRBV5-6 ASSFNNEQF
TRBJ1-2 TRBV9 ASSQGGNYGYT
TRBJ1-2 TRBV2 ASADPSEDGYT
TRBJ1-2 TRBV6-5 ASSYSSWTGYSGYT
TRBJ2-3 TRBV4-2 ASSQGVSGGTDTQY
TRBJ1-1 TRBV30 AWSNQGLNTEAF
TRBJ1-2 TRBV10-3 AISESPGRRH
TRBJ2-1 TRBV6-6 ASTLPGPEQF
TRBJ2-1 TRBV6-5 ASSWGSQSSYNEQF
TRBJ1-4 TRBV18 ASSLERDPGKLF
TRBJ1-2 TRBV5-6 ASSFGTGDGYT
- TRBV7-8 ASSRSGQGYEQY
TRBJ1-5 TRBV19 ASTPVPGGNQPQH
TRBJ2-5 TRBV5-1 ASSLMTSETQY
TRBJ1-4 TRBV23-1 ASSQAGKRNEKLF
TRBJ2-3 TRBV9 ASSVSPVLGADTQY
TRBJ2-7 TRBV30 AWSVRKTIPRDEQY
TRBJ1-5 TRBV6-5 ASKSNSNQPQH
TRBJ1-1 TRBV6-6 ASSADTEAF
TRBJ1-5 TRBV2 ASTGTGVQPQH
TRBJ2-3 TRBV5-1 ASSPEGPDTQY
TRBJ1-5 TRBV6-5 ASSYSFAAEQPQH
TRBJ2-5 TRBV18 ASSPSAGARQGKETQY